This T cell receptor (beta chain) appears in the sequencing data of a study of blood T cell repertoires in COVID-19. At the level of the study: The United States, Italy and Spain were the sources of the acute and convalescent COVID-19 samples. The analysed material was cDNA or gDNA that came from T cells, B-cell-depleted T cells, or PBMCs.

As originally analysed: How many nucleated cells were present was estimated from reference gene primer amplification. The method was immunoSEQ multiplex PCR; TCRdb's version includes in-frame clones alone and lacks a portion of them. That table gives V, J and clone size, and the DNA gave D and trimming. Among some 130,000 clones listed, 88% were seen once. The CDR3 runs 16 residues. Germline V gene data show CDR1 as MNHEY and CDR2 as SMNVEV (reference sequence). Trimming shortened V by 3 bases and J by 3 bases, and 14 bases separated the two germline ends. The source of this sequence is a man aged 65 to 79 with active COVID-19. The sample comprised peripheral blood. The chain recombines TRBV27 with TRBJ2-2, with D unclear. The CDR3 reads CASSLILTIDTGELFF. The CDR3 bases are TGTGCCAGCAGTTTGATATTGACAATCGACACCGGGGAGCTGTTTTTT.